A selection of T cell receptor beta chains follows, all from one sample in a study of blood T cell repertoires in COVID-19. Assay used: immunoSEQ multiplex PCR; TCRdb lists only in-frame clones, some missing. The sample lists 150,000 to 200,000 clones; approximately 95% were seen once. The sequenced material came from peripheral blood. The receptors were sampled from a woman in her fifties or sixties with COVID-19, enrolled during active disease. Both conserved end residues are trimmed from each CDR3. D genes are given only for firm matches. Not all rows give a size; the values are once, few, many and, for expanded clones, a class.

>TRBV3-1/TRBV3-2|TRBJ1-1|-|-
ASSLPSERTEAF
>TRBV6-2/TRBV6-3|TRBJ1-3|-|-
ASSRGISGNTIY
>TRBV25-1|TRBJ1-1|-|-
ASSESNGATEAF
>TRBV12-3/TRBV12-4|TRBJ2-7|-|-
ASRGQEFYEQY
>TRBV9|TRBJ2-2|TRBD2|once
ASSVLPGLAGNTGELF
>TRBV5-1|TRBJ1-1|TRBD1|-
ASKQGAHNTEAF
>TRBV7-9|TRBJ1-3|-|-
ASSLERTGNTIY
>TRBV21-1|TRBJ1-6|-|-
ASSKSILGTVISPLH
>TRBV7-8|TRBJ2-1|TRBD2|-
ASSLTGLAANEQF
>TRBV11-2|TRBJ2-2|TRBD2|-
ASSHGGLAGVAGTGELF
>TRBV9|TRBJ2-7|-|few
ASSPRDRETYEQY
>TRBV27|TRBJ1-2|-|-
ASSLSRERGYT
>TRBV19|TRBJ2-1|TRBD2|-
ASSIDAPGVAGGLDEQF
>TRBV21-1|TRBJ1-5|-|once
ASSKGQGDNQPQH
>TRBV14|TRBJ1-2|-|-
ASSQGTVNYGYT
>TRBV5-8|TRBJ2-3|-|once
ASSLAWGQASTDTQY
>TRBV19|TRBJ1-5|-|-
ASSITQGNQPQH
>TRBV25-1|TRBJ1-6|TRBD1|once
ASSEVGQGSPLH
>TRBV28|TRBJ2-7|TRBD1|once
ASSATGGYSYEQY
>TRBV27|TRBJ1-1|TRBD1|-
ASSKGQVNTEAF
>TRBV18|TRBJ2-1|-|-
ASSREQGFEQF
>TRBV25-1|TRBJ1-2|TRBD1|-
ASSPGTGVYGYT